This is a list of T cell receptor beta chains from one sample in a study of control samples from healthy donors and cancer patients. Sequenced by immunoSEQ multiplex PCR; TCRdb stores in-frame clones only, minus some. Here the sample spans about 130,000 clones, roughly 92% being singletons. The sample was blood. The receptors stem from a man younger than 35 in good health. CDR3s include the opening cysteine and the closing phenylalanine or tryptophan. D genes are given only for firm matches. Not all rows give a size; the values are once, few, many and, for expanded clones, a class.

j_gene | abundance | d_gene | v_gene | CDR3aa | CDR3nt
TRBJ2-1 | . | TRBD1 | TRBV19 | CASSTDTRGLGAAEQFF | TGTGCCAGTAGTACAGATACCAGGGGGCTCGGAGCGGCTGAGCAGTTCTTC
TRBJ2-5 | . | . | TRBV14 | CASSPSRVETQYF | TGTGCCAGCAGCCCTAGCCGGGTAGAGACCCAGTACTTC
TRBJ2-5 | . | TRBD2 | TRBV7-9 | CASSLRGGLFSYQETQYF | TGTGCCAGCAGCTTACGCGGGGGGCTCTTTTCGTACCAAGAGACCCAGTACTTC
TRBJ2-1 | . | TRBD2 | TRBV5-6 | CASSWNSGVLNEQFF | TGTGCCAGCAGCTGGAATAGCGGGGTATTGAATGAGCAGTTCTTC
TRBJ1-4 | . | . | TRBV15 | CATSRVPQGTNEKLFF | TGTGCCACCAGCAGAGTACCACAGGGAACTAATGAAAAACTGTTTTTT
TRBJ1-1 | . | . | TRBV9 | CASSVRPDESEAFF | TGTGCCAGCAGCGTAAGGCCCGACGAGTCTGAAGCTTTCTTT
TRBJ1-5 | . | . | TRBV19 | CASISSINQPQHF | TGTGCCAGTATAAGCAGCATCAATCAGCCCCAGCATTTT
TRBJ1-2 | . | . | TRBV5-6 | CASSVGFDRRDGGYTF | TGTGCCAGCAGCGTAGGATTCGACAGGAGAGATGGGGGCTACACCTTC
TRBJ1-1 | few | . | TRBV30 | CAWLGAGNTEAFF | TGTGCCTGGTTAGGGGCAGGGAACACTGAAGCTTTCTTT
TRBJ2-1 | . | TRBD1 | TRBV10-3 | CAISELGQGGYNEQFF | TGTGCCATCAGTGAGCTGGGACAGGGGGGCTACAATGAGCAGTTCTTC
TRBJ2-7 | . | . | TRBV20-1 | CSASIVSSYEQYF | TGCAGTGCTAGTATTGTCAGCTCCTACGAGCAGTACTTC
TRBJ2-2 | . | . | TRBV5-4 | CASSSGTGELFF | TGTGCCAGCAGCAGCGGTACCGGGGAGCTGTTTTTT
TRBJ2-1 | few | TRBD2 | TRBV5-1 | CASHPRIAGNTYNEQFF | TGCGCCAGTCATCCCCGAATAGCGGGGAATACCTACAATGAGCAGTTCTTC
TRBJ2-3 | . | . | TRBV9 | CASSVVPGSTDTQYF | TGTGCCAGCAGCGTAGTCCCGGGGAGCACAGATACGCAGTATTTT
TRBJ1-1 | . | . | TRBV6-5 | CASSSGFAEAFF | TGTGCCAGCAGTAGCGGCTTCGCTGAAGCTTTCTTT
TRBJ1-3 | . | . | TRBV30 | CACTRQTRNTIYF | TGTGCCTGCACACGACAGACACGAAACACCATATATTTT
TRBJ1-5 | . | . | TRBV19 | CASSIKGGSNQPQHF | TGTGCCAGTAGTATAAAGGGGGGGAGCAATCAGCCCCAGCATTTT
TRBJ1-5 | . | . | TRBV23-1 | CAIHVKSNIGGAQNQPQHF | TGCGCCATCCATGTGAAGTCAAACATCGGAGGGGCCCAAAATCAGCCCCAGCATTTT
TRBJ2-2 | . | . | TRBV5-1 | CASSLDPGTNTGELFF | TGCGCCAGCAGCTTGGATCCGGGGACGAACACCGGGGAGCTGTTTTTT
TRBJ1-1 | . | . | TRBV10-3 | CAISENQSPEQVFRSLTPNEAFF | TGTGCCATCAGTGAGAACCAAAGCCCGGAACAGGTTTTCAGGAGCCTCACCCCAAATGAAGCTTTCTTT
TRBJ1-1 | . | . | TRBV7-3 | CASSFIEAPEAFF | TGTGCCAGCAGCTTTATAGAGGCCCCTGAAGCTTTCTTT
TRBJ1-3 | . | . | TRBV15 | CATSRGSGDGNTIYF | TGTGCCACCAGCAGAGGATCTGGGGATGGAAACACCATATATTTT
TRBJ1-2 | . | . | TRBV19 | CASSPGTHYGYTF | TGTGCCAGTAGCCCCGGGACGCACTATGGCTACACCTTC
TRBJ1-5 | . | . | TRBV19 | CASSMPTDRPQHF | TGTGCCAGTAGTATGCCCACCGACCGGCCCCAGCATTTT
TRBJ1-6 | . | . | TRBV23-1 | CASSHQKFLRPYNSPLHF | TGCGCCAGCAGTCACCAGAAATTCCTTAGGCCCTATAATTCACCCCTCCACTTT
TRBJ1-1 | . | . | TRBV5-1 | CASSTIQGNTEAFF | TGCGCCAGCAGCACAATACAGGGGAACACTGAAGCTTTCTTT
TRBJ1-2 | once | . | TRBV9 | CASSPSLGYNYGYTF | TGTGCCAGCAGCCCTTCCCTGGGTTATAACTATGGCTACACCTTC
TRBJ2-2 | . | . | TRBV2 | CASSEAGRVNTGELFF | TGTGCCAGCAGTGAAGCGGGGCGGGTGAACACCGGGGAGCTGTTTTTT
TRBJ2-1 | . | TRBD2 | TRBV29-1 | CSVITSGADNEQFF | TGCAGCGTCATAACTAGCGGAGCTGACAATGAGCAGTTCTTC
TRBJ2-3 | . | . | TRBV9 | CASTPEGGGFYTDTQYF | TGTGCCAGCACCCCCGAAGGAGGCGGGTTCTACACAGATACGCAGTATTTT
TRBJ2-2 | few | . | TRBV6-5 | CASERGANTGELFF | TGTGCCTCCGAGAGGGGGGCGAACACCGGGGAGCTGTTTTTT